The next 9 T cell receptor beta chains were all read from a single sample in a study of blood T cells in healthy people across ages. Using a J-beta primer mix together with a sample-barcoded 5' primer, a second PCR was run for 7 to 11 cycles. Using its own MiXCR run on the 5' RACE reads, TCRdb lists one record per CDR3 protein. The sample lists 700,000 to 850,000 distinct CDR3 sequences; 53% were seen once. Sequenced: blood. The receptors were gathered from a man older than 75 in good health.

The J gene is TRBJ1-1, the V gene TRBV3-1; D remains unclear. The ends were cut back, 0 bases at V and 5 bases at J, with 10 bases in the middle. The CDR3 consists of 14 residues. Germline CDR1 is LGHDT and CDR2 is YNNKEL (reference sequence). For the CDR3, the DNA is TGTGCCAGCAGCCAAGATTACGGTGGGACTGAAGCTTTCTTT. Protein product: CASSQDYGGTEAFF.

This clonotype has only a few counts. The rearrangement uses TRBV12-3 or TRBV12-4 and TRBJ2-1, with D unresolved. The V end lost 3 bases, the J end lost 4 bases, and 10 bases lay between the germline ends. This CDR3 has 14 amino acids. This CDR3 reads CASSFMGSYNEQFF. The CDR3 DNA reads as TGTGCCAGCAGTTTTATGGGGTCTTACAATGAGCAGTTCTTC.

Only a few counts were recorded for this clonotype. The rearrangement uses TRBV7-9 and TRBJ1-4; D may be TRBD1 (5 bases). The germline V gene encodes CDR1 SEHNR and CDR2 FQNEAQ (reference sequence). V was cut by 2 bases and J by 3 bases, with 7 bases left in between. This CDR3 region has 14 residues. The CDR3 protein is CASSLSGPNEKLFF. In DNA, the CDR3 is TGTGCCAGCAGCTTATCAGGGCCTAATGAAAAACTGTTTTTT.

This clonotype was found once. This sequence joins TRBV6-5 and TRBJ1-2; D not resolved. The CDR3 has 15 amino acids. The V gene's germline CDR1 is MNHEY and CDR2 SVGAGI. Trimming stripped 4 bases from V and 6 bases from J, with 18 bases between. This CDR3 reads CASSSPPVRGHGYTF. CDR3 coding DNA: TGTGCCAGCAGTTCCCCACCAGTACGGGGTCATGGCTACACCTTC.

This clonotype has a handful of counts. The chain joins TRBV29-1 to TRBJ2-7; D gene ambiguous. Germline V gene data show CDR1 as SQVTM and CDR2 as ANQGSEA. This CDR3 has 12 amino acids. V was shortened by 4 bases and J by 0 bases, with 7 bases between the two germline ends. The CDR3 here is CSVAVGSYEQYF. DNA of the CDR3: TGCAGCGTTGCAGTCGGCTCCTACGAGCAGTACTTC.

The J gene is TRBJ2-5, the V gene TRBV12-3 or TRBV12-4; no firm D call. The assigned J gene may be wrong: the sequence end matches TRBJ2-7 better. The CDR3 runs to 14 residues. CDR3 sequence reads: CASSPTPSAYEQYF. The CDR3 nucleotides are TGTGCCAGCAGTCCAACTCCCTCAGCCTACGAGCAGTACTTC.

Only a few counts were recorded for this clonotype. The V gene is TRBV20-1, the J gene TRBJ2-7, with TRBD2 matching 12 bases. The CDR3 sequence is 16 residues long. The junction had 5 bases not matched to a gene; V was cut back by 2 bases and J by 0 bases. The germline CDR1 and CDR2 sequences are DFQATT and SNEGSKA (reference sequence). This CDR3 is CSARTGLAGTSYEQYF. The CDR3 coding sequence is TGCAGTGCTAGAACCGGACTAGCGGGAACCTCCTACGAGCAGTACTTC.

V is TRBV7-2 and J is TRBJ2-2; 7 positions match TRBD2. CDR3 length: 15 residues. The germline V gene has CDR1 SGHTA and CDR2 FQGNSA. V shed 5 bases and J 0 bases; nucleotides not matched to a gene: 3. The CDR3 sequence is CASSPGGTNTGELFF. Written as DNA, the CDR3 is TGTGCCAGCAGCCCGGGGGGAACGAACACCGGGGAGCTGTTTTTT. Full variable domain (remainder filled in from reference TRBV7-2 and TRBJ2-2): GAGVSQSPSNKVTEKGKDVELRCDPISGHTALYWYRQSLGQGLEFLIYFQGNSAPDKSGLPSDRFSAERTGGSVSTLTIQRTQQEDSAVYLCASSPGGTNTGELFFGEGSRLTVL.

This clonotype was seen a few times. The J gene is TRBJ1-1, the V gene TRBV25-1; D not resolved. The CDR3 is made up of 14 amino acids. Trimming stripped 0 bases from V and 3 bases from J, with 8 bases between. The germline V gene has CDR1 MGHDK and CDR2 SYGVNS. The CDR3 nucleotides read TGTGCCAGCAGTGAATACGACGCGTACACTGAAGCTTTCTTT. This gives the protein CASSEYDAYTEAFF. Complete variable domain (other parts from reference TRBV25-1 and TRBJ1-1): EADIYQTPRYLVIGTGKKITLECSQTMGHDKMYWYQQDPGMELHLIHYSYGVNSTEKGDLSSESTVSRIRTEHFPLTLESARPSHTSQYLCASSEYDAYTEAFFGQGTRLTVV.